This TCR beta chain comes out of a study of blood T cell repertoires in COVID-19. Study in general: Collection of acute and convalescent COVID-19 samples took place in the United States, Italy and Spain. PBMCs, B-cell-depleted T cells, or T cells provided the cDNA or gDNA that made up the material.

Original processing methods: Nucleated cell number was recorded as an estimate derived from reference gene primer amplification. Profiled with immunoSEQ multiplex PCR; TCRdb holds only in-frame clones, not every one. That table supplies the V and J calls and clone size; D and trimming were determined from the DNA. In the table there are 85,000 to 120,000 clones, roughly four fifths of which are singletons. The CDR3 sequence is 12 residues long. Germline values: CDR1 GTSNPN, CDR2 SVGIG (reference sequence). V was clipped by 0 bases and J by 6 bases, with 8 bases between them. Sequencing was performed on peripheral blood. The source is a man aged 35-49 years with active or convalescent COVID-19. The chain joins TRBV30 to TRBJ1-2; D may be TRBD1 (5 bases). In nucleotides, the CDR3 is TGTGCCTGGAGTGTAGGGGCCCATGGCTACACCTTC. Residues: CAWSVGAHGYTF.